Listed below are T cell receptor beta chains from one sample, sequenced in a study of T cells in Graves' hyperthyroidism and ophthalmopathy. Using its own MiXCR run on the multiplex PCR reads, TCRdb lists one record per CDR3 protein. The data contain around 800,000 distinct CDR3 sequences, approximately 40% of them singletons. The sample comprised blood. Receptors were obtained from a young man with Graves' hyperthyroidism. CDR3s include the opening cysteine and the closing phenylalanine or tryptophan. D genes are given only for firm matches. Size values are once, few and many counts, or a class for expanded clones, and some rows have none.

.,TRBJ1-5,few,TRBV12-3/TRBV12-4,TGTGCCAGCAGTTTGGTCGGAGAAAATCAGCCCCAGCATTTT,CASSLVGENQPQHF
TRBD1,TRBJ1-2,few,TRBV5-1,TGCGCCAGCAGCCCTTCGGGACAGATTAACTATGACTACACCTTC,CASSPSGQINYDYTF
.,TRBJ1-1,many,TRBV20-1,TGCAGTGAAGGACGGGACACTGAAGCTTTCTTT,CSEGRDTEAFF
.,TRBJ1-1,few,TRBV12-3/TRBV12-4,TGTGCCAGCAGTTGGACAATGAACACTGAAGCTTTCTTT,CASSWTMNTEAFF
.,TRBJ1-5,once,TRBV24-1,TGTGCCACCAGCAGAGTAACAGGGTGGGGCAATCAGCCCCAGCATTTT,CATSRVTGWGNQPQHF
TRBD1,TRBJ2-7,.,TRBV2,TGTGCCAGCATCAGGGGGCGTAAGGTCTACGAGCAGTACTTC,CASIRGRKVYEQYF
TRBD2,TRBJ2-7,.,TRBV11-2,TGTGCCAGCAGCTCTTACACGGGGACTAGCGGGACCGGGAAGGACGAGCAGTACTTC,CASSSYTGTSGTGKDEQYF
.,TRBJ1-4,many,TRBV19,TGTGCCAGTAAATCGACGGCCAATAATGAAAAACTGTTTTTT,CASKSTANNEKLFF
.,TRBJ2-7,few,TRBV7-2,TGTGCCAGCACCGAACGGATTTCCTTCTCCTACGAGCAGTACTTC,CASTERISFSYEQYF
.,TRBJ2-7,few,TRBV5-1,TGCGCCAGCAGCTTGGAAGCGGAAAGCTACGAGCAGTACTTC,CASSLEAESYEQYF
TRBD1,TRBJ1-1,.,TRBV9,TGTGCCAGCAGCCAGGGACAGGGGGAAATGACTGAAGCTTTCTTT,CASSQGQGEMTEAFF
TRBD2,TRBJ2-7,.,TRBV20-1,TGCAGTACTAGAACTAGCGGGGGGTTCTACGGGCAGTACTTC,CSTRTSGGFYGQYF
TRBD1,TRBJ1-4,many,TRBV9,TGTGCCAGCAGCGTAGAGGGACAGGACGAAAAACTGTTTTTT,CASSVEGQDEKLFF
.,TRBJ1-4,.,TRBV5-8,TGTGCCAGCAGCGGCGACGGATACAATGAAAAACTGTTTTTT,CASSGDGYNEKLFF
.,TRBJ1-5,.,TRBV10-3,TGTGCCAGCAGTGAAGTGGGGCCCAGTGGTAATCAGCCCCAGCATTTT,CASSEVGPSGNQPQHF
.,TRBJ1-4,.,TRBV7-8,TGTGCCAGCAGCCCCAGCCGGGACCGGCTTAATGAAAAACTGTTTTTT,CASSPSRDRLNEKLFF
.,TRBJ1-3,.,TRBV9,TGTGCCAGCAGCCACTATCTCCCTGGAAACACCATATATTTT,CASSHYLPGNTIYF
TRBD1,TRBJ2-5,many,TRBV7-9,TGTGCCAGCAGCCCGGTGACAGGGGTGACCCAGTACTTC,CASSPVTGVTQYF
.,TRBJ1-5,.,TRBV6-1,TGTGCCAGCACCGACTGGACCCAGCATTTT,CASTDWTQHF
TRBD1,TRBJ1-2,few,TRBV2,TGTGCCAGCGGTGAACAGGGGGCCAACTATGGCTACACCTTC,CASGEQGANYGYTF
TRBD1,TRBJ1-4,once,TRBV5-4,TGTGCCAGCAGCTCGGGACAGGACACTGAAAAACTGTTTTTT,CASSSGQDTEKLFF
.,TRBJ1-2,many,TRBV7-2,TGTGCCAGCAGCTTCGGAGGGTTTGGCTACACCTTC,CASSFGGFGYTF
.,TRBJ2-2,.,TRBV6-5,TGTGCCAGCAGTTATTTCGCGGAGAGTGCCGGGGAGCTGTTTTTT,CASSYFAESAGELFF
.,TRBJ1-4,many,TRBV2,TGTGCCAGCAGACGACTGACAAATGAAAAACTGTTTTTT,CASRRLTNEKLFF
.,TRBJ1-2,.,TRBV7-6,TGTGCCAGCAGCCTGCACACTAGCGGGGGGCGGCATAACTATGGCTACACCTTC,CASSLHTSGGRHNYGYTF
TRBD1,TRBJ2-7,.,TRBV10-3,TGTGCCATCAGTGAGTCCCGAGCCGGGACAGGGACCTACGAGCAGTACTTC,CAISESRAGTGTYEQYF
.,TRBJ2-2,.,TRBV7-2,TGTGCCAGCAGCTCGTATACCGTCGGGGAGCTGTTTTTT,CASSSYTVGELFF
TRBD1,TRBJ1-1,many,TRBV29-1,TGCAGCGTTGAAAGAACAGGGGAGAGCGGAGCTTTCTTT,CSVERTGESGAFF
.,TRBJ1-1,few,TRBV4-1,TGCGCCAGCAGCCAAGGGGTCCTTCAGGGGACTGAAGCTTTCTTT,CASSQGVLQGTEAFF
.,TRBJ2-7,.,TRBV4-1,TGCGCCAGCAGCCAAGAGAAGGGTAGAAGTGCCTACGAGCAGTACTTC,CASSQEKGRSAYEQYF
TRBD1,TRBJ1-6,.,TRBV4-3,TGCGCCAGCAGCCAAGAGAGGGGGCGGCATTCACCCCTCCACTTT,CASSQERGRHSPLHF
.,TRBJ2-7,.,TRBV7-2,TGTGCCAGCAGCTTTCGGACTTATAACGAGCAGTACTTC,CASSFRTYNEQYF
.,TRBJ1-5,.,TRBV15,TGTGCCACCAGCAGAGACCCCGGGCTGCAGCCCCAGCATTTT,CATSRDPGLQPQHF
.,TRBJ2-5,many,TRBV2,TGTGCCAGCATCCGAGAGACCCAGTACTTC,CASIRETQYF
.,TRBJ2-7,.,TRBV10-2,TGCGCCAGCAGTCTCTTGGACGGTTCCGAGCAGTACTTC,CASSLLDGSEQYF
.,TRBJ1-1,.,TRBV5-1,TGCGCCAGCAGCTTGATTGGAGGGAAGAACACTGAAGCTTTCTTT,CASSLIGGKNTEAFF
TRBD1,TRBJ1-1,.,TRBV5-1,TGCGCCAGCAGCTCAATGGACAGGGCCGGGGGGACTGAAGCTTTCTTT,CASSSMDRAGGTEAFF
TRBD1,TRBJ1-2,.,TRBV9,TGTGCCAGCAGCGTAGTTCCGGGACAGGGACACACCTTC,CASSVVPGQGHTF
.,TRBJ2-5,many,TRBV29-1,TGCAGCGTTGAGACGGTGGGCAGCCAAGAGACCCAGTACTTC,CSVETVGSQETQYF
.,TRBJ2-7,few,TRBV14,TGTGCCAGCAGCCAAGGAATCGTGAAACCCTACGAGCAGTACTTC,CASSQGIVKPYEQYF
.,TRBJ1-5,.,TRBV6-2/TRBV6-3,TGTGCCAGCAGTTACCCCGGCAGGGCTTATAGCAATCAGCCCCAGCATTTT,CASSYPGRAYSNQPQHF
TRBD1,TRBJ2-7,few,TRBV20-1,TGCAGTGCTCAGGGACAGGGGTATTCCTACGAGCAGTACTTC,CSAQGQGYSYEQYF
TRBD1,TRBJ2-7,.,TRBV6-6,TGTGCCGCCGGGACAGGGGTGATGAAGTACTTC,CAAGTGVMKYF
.,TRBJ2-2,few,TRBV9,TGTGCCAGCAGCCCCACCCGGGGGATAACCGGGGAGCTGTTTTTT,CASSPTRGITGELFF
.,TRBJ1-4,few,TRBV3-1,TGTGCCAGCATGGGGAGAAAACTGTTTTTT,CASMGRKLFF
.,TRBJ2-7,few,TRBV20-1,TGCAGTGCTCGATTCGGGACTGAGCAGTACTTC,CSARFGTEQYF
.,TRBJ2-7,few,TRBV4-1,TGCGCCAGCAGCCAAGACTGGGGTTCCTACGAGCAGTACTTC,CASSQDWGSYEQYF
TRBD2,TRBJ2-6,few,TRBV9,TGTGCCAGCAGCGGGGGGGGTACCTCTGGGGCCAACGTCCTGACTTTC,CASSGGGTSGANVLTF
.,TRBJ2-6,many,TRBV24-1,TGTGCCACCAGTGGTATTCAGGGGTCTGGGGCCAACGTCCTGACTTTC,CATSGIQGSGANVLTF
.,TRBJ1-1,.,TRBV19,TGTGCCAGTATACCGACAGGAGGGAACACTGAAGCTTTCTTT,CASIPTGGNTEAFF